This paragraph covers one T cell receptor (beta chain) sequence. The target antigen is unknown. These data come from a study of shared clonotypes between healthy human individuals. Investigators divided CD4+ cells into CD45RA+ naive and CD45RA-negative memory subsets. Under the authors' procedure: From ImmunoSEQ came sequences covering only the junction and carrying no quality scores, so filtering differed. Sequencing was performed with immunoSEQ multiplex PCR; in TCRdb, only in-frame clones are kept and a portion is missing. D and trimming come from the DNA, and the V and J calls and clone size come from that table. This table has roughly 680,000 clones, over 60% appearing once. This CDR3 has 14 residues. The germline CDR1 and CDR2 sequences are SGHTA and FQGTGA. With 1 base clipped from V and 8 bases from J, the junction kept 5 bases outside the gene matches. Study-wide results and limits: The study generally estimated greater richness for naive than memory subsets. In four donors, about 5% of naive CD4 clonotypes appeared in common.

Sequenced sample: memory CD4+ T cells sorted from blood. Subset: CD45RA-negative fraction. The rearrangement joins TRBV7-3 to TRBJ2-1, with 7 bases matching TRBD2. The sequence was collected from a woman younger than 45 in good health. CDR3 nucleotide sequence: TGTGCCAGCAGCTTAATGCCCAGCGGGGATGAGCAGTTCTTC. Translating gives CASSLMPSGDEQFF.